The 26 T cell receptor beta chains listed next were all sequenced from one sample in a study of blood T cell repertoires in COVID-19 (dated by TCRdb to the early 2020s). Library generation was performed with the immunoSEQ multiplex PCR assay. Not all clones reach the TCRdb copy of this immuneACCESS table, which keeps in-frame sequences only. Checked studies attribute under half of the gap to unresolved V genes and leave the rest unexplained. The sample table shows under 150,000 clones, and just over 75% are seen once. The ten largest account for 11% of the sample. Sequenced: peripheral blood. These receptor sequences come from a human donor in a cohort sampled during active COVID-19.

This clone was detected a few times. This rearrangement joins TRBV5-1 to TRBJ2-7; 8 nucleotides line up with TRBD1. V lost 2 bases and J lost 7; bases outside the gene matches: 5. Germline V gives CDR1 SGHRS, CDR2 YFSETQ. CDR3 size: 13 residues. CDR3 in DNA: TGCGCCAGCAGCTTCCAGGGGGCGGGAGAGCAGTACTTC. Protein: CASSFQGAGEQYF.

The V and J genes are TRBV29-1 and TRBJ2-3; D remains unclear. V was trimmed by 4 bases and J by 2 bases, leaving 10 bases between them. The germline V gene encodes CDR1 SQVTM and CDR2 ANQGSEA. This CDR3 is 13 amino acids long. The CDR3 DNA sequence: TGCAGCGTTGGGGCAGGTGTCACAGATACGCAGTATTTT. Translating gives CSVGAGVTDTQYF.

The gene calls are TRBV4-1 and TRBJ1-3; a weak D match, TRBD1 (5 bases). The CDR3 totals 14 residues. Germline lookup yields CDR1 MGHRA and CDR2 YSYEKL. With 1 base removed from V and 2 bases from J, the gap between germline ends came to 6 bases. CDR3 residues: CASSQAGAGNTIYF. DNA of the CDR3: TGCGCCAGCAGCCAAGCGGGGGCTGGAAACACCATATATTTT.

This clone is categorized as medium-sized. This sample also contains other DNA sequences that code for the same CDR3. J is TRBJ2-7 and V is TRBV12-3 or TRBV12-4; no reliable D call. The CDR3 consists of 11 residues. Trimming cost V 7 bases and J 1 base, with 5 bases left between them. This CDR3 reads CASTNSYEQYF. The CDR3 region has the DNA TGTGCCAGCACCAATTCCTACGAGCAGTACTTC.

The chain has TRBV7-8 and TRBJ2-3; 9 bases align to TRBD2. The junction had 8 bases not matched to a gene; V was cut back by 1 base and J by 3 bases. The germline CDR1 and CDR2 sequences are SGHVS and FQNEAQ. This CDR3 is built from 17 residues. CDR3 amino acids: CASSLVPAGGLTDTQYF. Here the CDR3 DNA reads TGTGCCAGCAGCTTAGTGCCAGCGGGGGGCTTAACAGATACGCAGTATTTT. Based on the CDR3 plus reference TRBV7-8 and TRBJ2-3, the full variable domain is GAGVSQSPRYKVAKRGQDVALRCDPISGHVSLFWYQQALGQGPEFLTYFQNEAQLDKSGLPSDRFFAERPEGSVSTLKIQRTQQEDSAVYLCASSLVPAGGLTDTQYFGPGTRLTVL.

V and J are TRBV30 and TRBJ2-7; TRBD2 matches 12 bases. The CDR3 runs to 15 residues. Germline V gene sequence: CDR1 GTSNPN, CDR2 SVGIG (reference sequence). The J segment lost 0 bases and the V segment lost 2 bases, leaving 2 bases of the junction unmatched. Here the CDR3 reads CAWSPSGGASYEQYF. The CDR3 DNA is TGTGCCTGGAGTCCTAGCGGGGGGGCCTCCTACGAGCAGTACTTC. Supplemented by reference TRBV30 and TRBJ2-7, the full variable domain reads SQTIHQWPATLVQPVGSPLSLECTVEGTSNPNLYWYRQAAGRGLQLLFYSVGIGQISSEVPQNLSASRPQDRQFILSSKKLLLSDSGFYLCAWSPSGGASYEQYFGPGTRLTVT.

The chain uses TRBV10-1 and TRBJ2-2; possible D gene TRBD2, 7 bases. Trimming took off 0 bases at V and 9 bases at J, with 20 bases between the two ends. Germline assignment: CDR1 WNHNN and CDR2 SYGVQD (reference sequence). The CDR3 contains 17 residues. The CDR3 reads CASSESFIGRGGRELFF. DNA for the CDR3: TGCGCCAGCAGTGAGTCCTTCATCGGCCGCGGGGGCCGGGAGCTGTTTTTT.

The CDR3 loop reads CASSQRGISANEKLFF. The CDR3, as DNA: TGTGCCAGCAGCCAAAGAGGTATCAGCGCGAACGAAAAACTGTTTTTT. The chain employs TRBV3-1 (or the pseudogene TRBV3-2) and TRBJ1-4; D is unclear. The CDR3 length is 16 residues. Per the germline V gene, CDR1 is LGHDT and CDR2 is YNNKEL (reference sequence). Trimming took 2 bases from V and 8 from J, leaving 18 bases between them.

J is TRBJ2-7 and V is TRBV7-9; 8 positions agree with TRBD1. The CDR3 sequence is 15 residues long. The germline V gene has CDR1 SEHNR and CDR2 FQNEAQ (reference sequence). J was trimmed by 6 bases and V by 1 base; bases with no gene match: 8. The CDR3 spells CASSLGVQGVSEQYF. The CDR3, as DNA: TGTGCCAGCAGCTTAGGCGTACAGGGGGTAAGCGAGCAGTACTTC.

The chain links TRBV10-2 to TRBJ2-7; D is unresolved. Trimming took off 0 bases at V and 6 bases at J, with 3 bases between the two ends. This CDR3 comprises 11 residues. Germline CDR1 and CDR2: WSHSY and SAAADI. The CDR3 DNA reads TGCGCCAGCAGTGAGTCTCGCGAGCAGTACTTC. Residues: CASSESREQYF.

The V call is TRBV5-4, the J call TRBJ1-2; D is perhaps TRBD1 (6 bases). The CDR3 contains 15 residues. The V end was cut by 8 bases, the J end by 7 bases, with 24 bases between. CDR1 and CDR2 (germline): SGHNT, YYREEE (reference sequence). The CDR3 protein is CASSLMTGQFSGYTF. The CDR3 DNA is TGTGCCAGTTCCCTCATGACCGGACAGTTTAGTGGCTACACCTTC.

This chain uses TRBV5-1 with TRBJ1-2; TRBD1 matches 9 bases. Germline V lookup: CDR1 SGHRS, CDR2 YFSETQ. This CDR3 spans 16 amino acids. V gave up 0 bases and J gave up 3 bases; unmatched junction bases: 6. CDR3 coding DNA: TGCGCCAGCAGCTTGGACGGACAGGGGATATACTATGGCTACACCTTC. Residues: CASSLDGQGIYYGYTF.

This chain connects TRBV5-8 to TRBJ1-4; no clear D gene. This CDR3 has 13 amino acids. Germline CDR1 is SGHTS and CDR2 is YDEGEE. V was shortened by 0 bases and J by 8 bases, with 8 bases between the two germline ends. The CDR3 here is CASSLAGWEKLFF. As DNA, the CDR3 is TGTGCCAGCAGCTTGGCCGGGTGGGAAAAACTGTTTTTT.

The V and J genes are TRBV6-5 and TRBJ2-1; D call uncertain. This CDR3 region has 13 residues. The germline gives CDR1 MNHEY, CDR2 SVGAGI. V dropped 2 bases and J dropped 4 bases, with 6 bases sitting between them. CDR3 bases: TGTGCCAGCAGTTACACAACGTACAATGAGCAGTTCTTC. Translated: CASSYTTYNEQFF.

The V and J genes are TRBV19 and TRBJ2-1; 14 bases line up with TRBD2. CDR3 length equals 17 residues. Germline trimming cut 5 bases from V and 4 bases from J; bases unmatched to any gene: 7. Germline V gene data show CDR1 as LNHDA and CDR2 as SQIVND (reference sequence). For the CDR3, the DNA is TGTGCCAGTAGTCCCCGGACTAGCGGGGGGCCGTACAATGAGCAGTTCTTC. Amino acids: CASSPRTSGGPYNEQFF.

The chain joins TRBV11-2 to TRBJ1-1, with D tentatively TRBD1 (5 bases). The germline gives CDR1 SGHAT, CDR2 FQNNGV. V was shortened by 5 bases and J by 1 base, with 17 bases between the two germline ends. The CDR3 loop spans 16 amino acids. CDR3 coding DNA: TGTGCCAGCAGCCGATTCTACGGGACTGAGAACACTGAAGCTTTCTTT. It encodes CASSRFYGTENTEAFF.

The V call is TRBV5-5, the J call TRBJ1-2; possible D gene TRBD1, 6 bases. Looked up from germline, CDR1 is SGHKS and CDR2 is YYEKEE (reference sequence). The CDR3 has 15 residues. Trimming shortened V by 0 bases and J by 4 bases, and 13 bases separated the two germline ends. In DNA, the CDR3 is TGTGCCAGCAGCTTGGTTTCGGACAGCCTCTATGGCTACACCTTC. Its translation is CASSLVSDSLYGYTF. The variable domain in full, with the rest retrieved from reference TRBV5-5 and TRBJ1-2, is DAGVTQSPTHLIKTRGQQVTLRCSPISGHKSVSWYQQVLGQGPQFIFQYYEKEERGRGNFPDRFSARQFPNYSSELNVNALLLGDSALYLCASSLVSDSLYGYTFGSGTRLTVV.

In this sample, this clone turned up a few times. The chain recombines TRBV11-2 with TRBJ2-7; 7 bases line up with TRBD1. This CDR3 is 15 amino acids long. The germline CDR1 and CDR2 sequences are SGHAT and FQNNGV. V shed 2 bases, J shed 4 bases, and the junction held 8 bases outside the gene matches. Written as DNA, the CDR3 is TGTGCCAGCAGCTTATACGGGACAGAATCGTACGAGCAGTACTTC. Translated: CASSLYGTESYEQYF. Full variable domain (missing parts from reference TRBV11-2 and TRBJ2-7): EAGVAQSPRYKIIEKRQSVAFWCNPISGHATLYWYQQILGQGPKLLIQFQNNGVVDDSQLPKDRFSAERLKGVDSTLKIQPAKLEDSAVYLCASSLYGTESYEQYFGPGTRLTVT.

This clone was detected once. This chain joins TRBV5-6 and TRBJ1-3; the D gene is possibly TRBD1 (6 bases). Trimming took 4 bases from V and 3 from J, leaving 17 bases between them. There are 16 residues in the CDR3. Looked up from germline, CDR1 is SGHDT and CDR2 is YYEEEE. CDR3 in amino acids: CASSPDRLPNGNTIYF. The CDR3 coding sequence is TGTGCCAGCAGCCCGGACAGACTCCCGAATGGAAACACCATATATTTT. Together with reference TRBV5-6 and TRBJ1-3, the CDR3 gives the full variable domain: DAGVTQSPTHLIKTRGQQVTLRCSPKSGHDTVSWYQQALGQGPQFIFQYYEEEERQRGNFPDRFSGHQFPNYSSELNVNALLLGDSALYLCASSPDRLPNGNTIYFGEGSWLTVV.

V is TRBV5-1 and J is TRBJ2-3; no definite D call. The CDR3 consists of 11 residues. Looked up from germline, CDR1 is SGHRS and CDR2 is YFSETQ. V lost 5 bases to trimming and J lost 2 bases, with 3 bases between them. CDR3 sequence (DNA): TGCGCCAGCAGACTCACAGATACGCAGTATTTT. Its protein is CASRLTDTQYF.

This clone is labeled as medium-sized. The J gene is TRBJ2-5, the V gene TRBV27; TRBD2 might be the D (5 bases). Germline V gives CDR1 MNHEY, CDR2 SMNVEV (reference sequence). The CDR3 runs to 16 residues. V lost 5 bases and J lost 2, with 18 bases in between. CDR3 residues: CASSPSPGELQETQYF. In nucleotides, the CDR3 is TGTGCCAGCAGTCCATCGCCCGGGGAACTACAAGAGACCCAGTACTTC.

The CDR3 nucleotides read TGTGCCAGAATTCTGGAGGTTCCTGATCAGCCCCAGCATTTT. This sequence encodes CARILEVPDQPQHF. The chain links TRBV7-5 to TRBJ1-5. TRBV7-5 is described as a pseudogene. The CDR3 sequence is 14 residues long.

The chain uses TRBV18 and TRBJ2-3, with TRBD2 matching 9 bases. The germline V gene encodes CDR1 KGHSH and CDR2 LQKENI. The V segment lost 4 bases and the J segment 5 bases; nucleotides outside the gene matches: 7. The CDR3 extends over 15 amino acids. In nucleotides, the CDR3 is TGTGCCAGCTCACTTGGCGGGGGGGCCAGAGATACGCAGTATTTT. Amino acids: CASSLGGGARDTQYF.

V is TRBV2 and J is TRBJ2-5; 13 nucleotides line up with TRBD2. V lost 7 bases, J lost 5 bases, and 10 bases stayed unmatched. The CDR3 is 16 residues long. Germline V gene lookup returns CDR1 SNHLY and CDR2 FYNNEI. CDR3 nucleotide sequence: TGTGCCAGCATACAAGGACTAGCGGGGGCACGGGAGACCCAGTACTTC. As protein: CASIQGLAGARETQYF.

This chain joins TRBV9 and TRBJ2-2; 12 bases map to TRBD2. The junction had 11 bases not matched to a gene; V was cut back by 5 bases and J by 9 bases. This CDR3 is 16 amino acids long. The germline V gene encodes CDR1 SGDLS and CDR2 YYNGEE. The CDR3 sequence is CASSVYPSGGARELFF. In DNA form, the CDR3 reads TGTGCCAGCAGTGTCTATCCTAGCGGGGGGGCCCGGGAGCTGTTTTTT.

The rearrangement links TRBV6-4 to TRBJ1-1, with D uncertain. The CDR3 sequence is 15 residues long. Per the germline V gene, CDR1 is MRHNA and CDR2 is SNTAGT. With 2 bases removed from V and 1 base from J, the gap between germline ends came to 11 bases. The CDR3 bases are TGTGCCAGCAGTGACCCCTCGGGTTGGAACACTGAAGCTTTCTTT. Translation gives CASSDPSGWNTEAFF.